This TCR beta chain was profiled in a study of blood T cells in healthy people across ages. General study results and limits: Diversity of TCR beta correlated strongly with naive T cell percentage. Without sorted subsets, naive and antigen-experienced compartments could not be conclusively compared.

Each sample yielded at least 5 micrograms of PBMC total RNA. A word on this clonotype: Its antigen remains unidentified.

With 5 bases clipped from V and 6 bases from J, the junction kept 6 bases outside the gene matches. There are 14 residues in the CDR3. Germline V gene sequence: CDR1 LNHDA, CDR2 SQIVND (reference sequence). A J-beta primer mix and a sample-barcoded 5' primer were used in a second PCR of roughly 7 to 12 cycles. Sequencing of every sample gave 2.5 million or more CDR3-containing paired-end reads. TCRdb fed the 5' RACE reads into MiXCR, producing one record per CDR3 protein. The table includes approximately 800,000 distinct CDR3 sequences, around 50% detected once. This rearrangement joins TRBV19 to TRBJ2-1, with TRBD2 matching 8 bases. Sequenced input: blood. The receptor's source is a man of 80 years or more in good health. CDR3: CASSPQREFNEQFF. The CDR3 nucleotides are TGTGCCAGTAGTCCACAGCGGGAGTTCAATGAGCAGTTCTTC.